Below are 10 T cell receptor beta chains sequenced from a single sample in a study of Ad26.COV2.S vaccination and SARS-CoV-2 variants. TCRdb keeps only in-frame clones here, not all; method: immunoSEQ multiplex PCR. The sample yields about 350,000 clones, less than 90% seen once. Treatment: around 19 received Ad26.COV2.S at low or high dose, single or two shots; several received placebo; per-sample allocation not given. Collection of the samples took place on day 63 after the first injection of vaccine or placebo. The sequences come from peripheral blood, collected in a trial of Ad26.COV2.S vaccine versus placebo. These receptors were collected from a person between 18 and 59 years old who received the Ad26.COV2.S COVID-19 vaccine or a placebo.

The chain uses TRBV23-1 and TRBJ2-5; D is perhaps TRBD1 (5 bases). TRBV23-1 belongs to the ORF category, with a function that is uncertain. V shed 11 bases and J shed 0 bases, with 19 bases lying between them. The CDR3 has 15 amino acids. CDR3 sequence: CAEDPGRVYQETQYF. The CDR3 DNA reads TGCGCCGAGGACCCCGGCAGGGTGTACCAAGAGACCCAGTACTTC.

This chain links TRBV5-1 with TRBJ2-3; the match to TRBD1 covers 7 bases. Germline CDR1 and CDR2: SGHRS and YFSETQ. CDR3 size: 14 residues. Losses at the gene ends were 4 bases for V and 6 bases for J; bases not matched to a gene: 8. The DNA for the CDR3 is TGCGCCAGCAGCCAAGGACAGGTTAGGGATACGCAGTATTTT. Protein sequence: CASSQGQVRDTQYF.

This clone was seen more than once but under ten times. The chain combines TRBV4-1 with TRBJ1-2; 8 bases line up with TRBD1. From germline, CDR1 is MGHRA and CDR2 YSYEKL. The ends lost 0 bases at V and 6 bases at J; junction bases unmatched: 6. This CDR3 is 15 amino acids long. The CDR3 is CASSQDNRGWDGYTF. The CDR3 DNA reads TGCGCCAGCAGCCAAGATAACAGGGGGTGGGATGGCTACACCTTC.

This clone came up a few times. The chain combines TRBV15 with TRBJ2-3, with TRBD1 as a possible D gene (6 bases). Germline CDR1 LNHNV, CDR2 YYDKDF (reference sequence). Trimming took off 1 base at V and 4 bases at J, with 9 bases between the two ends. The CDR3 sequence is 14 residues long. In DNA, the CDR3 is TGTGCCACCAGCAGAGTCAGGGGTGCAGATACGCAGTATTTT. Its protein product is CATSRVRGADTQYF.

The rearrangement uses TRBV29-1 and TRBJ1-3; D might be TRBD1 (6 bases). The CDR3 has 15 residues. V shed 1 base and J shed 0 bases, with 10 bases lying between them. The V gene's germline CDR1 is SQVTM and CDR2 ANQGSEA. DNA of the CDR3: TGCAGCGTTGAAGGGCGGGGACACTCTGGAAACACCATATATTTT. Residues: CSVEGRGHSGNTIYF. Variable domain in full (rest from reference TRBV29-1 and TRBJ1-3): SAVISQKPSRDICQRGTSLTIQCQVDSQVTMMFWYRQQPGQSLTLIATANQGSEATYESGFVIDKFPISRPNLTFSTLTVSNMSPEDSSIYLCSVEGRGHSGNTIYFGEGSWLTVV.

The rearrangement links TRBV5-1 to TRBJ2-6; D is unresolved. Trimming pared 1 base from V and 0 bases from J, leaving 14 bases between. The germline CDR1 and CDR2 sequences are SGHRS and YFSETQ. The CDR3 runs to 18 residues. CDR3 loop: CASSLYWSHHSGANVLTF. CDR3 DNA: TGCGCCAGCAGCTTGTACTGGTCACATCACTCTGGGGCCAACGTCCTGACTTTC.

The chain couples TRBV5-1 to TRBJ2-3; 14 bases align to TRBD2. Germline V gene sequence: CDR1 SGHRS, CDR2 YFSETQ. The CDR3 loop spans 17 amino acids. Trimming cost V 3 bases and J 4 bases; bases outside gene matches: 7. The CDR3 DNA reads TGCGCCAGCAGCTGGGGGACTAGCGGGAGTTTAGCAGATACGCAGTATTTT. It yields the protein CASSWGTSGSLADTQYF.

The V call is TRBV6-5, the J call TRBJ2-3; D is possibly TRBD1 (5 bases). CDR3 length equals 14 residues. Trimming removed 6 bases at V and 2 bases at J, with 12 bases between. Germline CDR1 reads MNHEY; CDR2 reads SVGAGI. CDR3 region: CASSLDRYTDTQYF. In DNA, the CDR3 is TGTGCCAGCAGCCTCGACAGATACACAGATACGCAGTATTTT.

This chain links TRBV16 with TRBJ1-1; D is undetermined. Between the trimmed V and J ends, which lost 4 bases and 0 bases, there was a span of 18 bases. The CDR3 has 17 residues. Per the germline V gene, CDR1 is KGHSY and CDR2 is FQNENV. Here the CDR3 DNA reads TGTGCCAGCAGCCTCCTCGAGTCAGGAGGGATGAACACTGAAGCTTTCTTT. Protein sequence: CASSLLESGGMNTEAFF. Full variable domain (missing parts from reference TRBV16 and TRBJ1-1): GEEVAQTPKHLVRGEGQKAKLYCAPIKGHSYVFWYQQVLKNEFKFLISFQNENVFDETGMPKERFSAKCLPNSPCSLEIQATKLEDSAVYFCASSLLESGGMNTEAFFGQGTRLTVV.

This chain links TRBV3-1 (or the pseudogene TRBV3-2) with TRBJ2-3; D call uncertain. The CDR3 length is 14 residues. The germline CDR1 and CDR2 sequences are LGHDT and YNNKEL (reference sequence). Between the trimmed V and J ends, which lost 0 bases and 3 bases, there was a span of 7 bases. This CDR3 is CASSQESGTDTQYF. In nucleotides, the CDR3 is TGTGCCAGCAGCCAAGAATCCGGGACAGATACGCAGTATTTT.